The rows below give T cell receptor beta chains drawn from one sample of a study of T cells expressing NK-cell markers. TCRdb reprocessed the 5' RACE reads and stores each CDR3 protein as one record, lacking DNA. The sample spans about 390,000 distinct CDR3 sequences; the ten largest clones claim roughly 10%. Specimen: blood T cells: a sorted CD56 or NKG2C T cell subset, CD4+ or CD8+ T cells, or bulk PBMC T cells (not recorded which). The receptor source for this set is a woman aged 45-59 years in good health. Both conserved end residues are part of each CDR3. Each record gives: V gene, J gene, CDR3 protein.

>TRBV11-2|TRBJ2-2
CASSFNLNTGELFF
>TRBV14|TRBJ1-4
CASSQVRGGKLFF
>TRBV20-1|TRBJ2-3
CSASAASGTKLTDTQYF
>TRBV18|TRBJ2-3
CASSPSGTSTDTQYF
>TRBV7-8|TRBJ2-3
CASSLERLAGTTQYF
>TRBV28|TRBJ2-1
CASSLSSGGGDNEQFF
>TRBV5-4|TRBJ1-1
CASSSRRTGPTEAFF
>TRBV27|TRBJ2-7
CASSLYAGGPRNEQYF
>TRBV20-1|TRBJ2-7
CSARAVQGRRAEQYF
>TRBV11-3|TRBJ1-1
CASSSDRGTEAFF
>TRBV5-1|TRBJ2-2
CASSPLAGGELFF
>TRBV12-3/TRBV12-4|TRBJ2-3
CASTLAGWVDTQYF
>TRBV7-8|TRBJ2-7
CASSFWTSTGLLREQYF
>TRBV5-1|TRBJ2-1
CASSLTRQGRFLYNEQFF
>TRBV24-1|TRBJ2-3
CATSEPSGIADTQYF
>TRBV20-1|TRBJ2-3
CSASASGAYTDTQYF
>TRBV5-6|TRBJ2-2
CASSFLSEGSNTGELFF
>TRBV4-1|TRBJ2-5
CASSQVWDREGQTQYF
>TRBV25-1|TRBJ2-3
CASSSLGVGTDTQYF
>TRBV2|TRBJ2-7
CASSELGTRYEQYF
>TRBV5-5|TRBJ2-5
CASSFQGLGQETQYF
>TRBV12-3/TRBV12-4|TRBJ2-3
CASSLAEPRGADTQYF
>TRBV6-1|TRBJ1-5
CASTSARDRIFYSNQPQHF
>TRBV6-1|TRBJ2-6
CASSSRTGSGANVLTF
>TRBV6-1|TRBJ2-1
CASSLAGGPGEQFF
>TRBV6-6|TRBJ2-7
CASTRGTGGGKSYEQYF
>TRBV5-8|TRBJ2-5
CASSPGRRVGTQYF
>TRBV6-2/TRBV6-3|TRBJ2-7
CASSYRGAEYYEQYF
>TRBV7-3|TRBJ2-5
CASSPGPGGQETQYF
>TRBV24-1|TRBJ1-5
CATSFQGGNQPQHF
>TRBV10-3|TRBJ2-2
CAISEDRPRGTGELFF
>TRBV6-5|TRBJ2-2
CASKVEGGVTGELFF
>TRBV6-6|TRBJ2-7
CASRNRDRGREQYF
>TRBV4-2|TRBJ2-7
CASSQEWEYEQYF
>TRBV7-9|TRBJ2-1
CASSLGVRGGEQFF
>TRBV12-3/TRBV12-4|TRBJ2-1
CASSSRTSGGPWEQFF
>TRBV4-2|TRBJ1-4
CASSQGIQGEKLFF
>TRBV6-6|TRBJ2-7
CASSPRAGVYEQYF
>TRBV29-1|TRBJ2-1
CSVVGTDSSYNEQFF
>TRBV6-1|TRBJ2-1
CASKDYGRSYNEQFF
>TRBV20-1|TRBJ2-2
CSAQRPGANTGELFF
>TRBV3-1|TRBJ1-5
CASSQDPPGQGAGNQPQHF
>TRBV24-1|TRBJ2-3
CATSDLLAGPNTQYF
>TRBV2|TRBJ1-1
CASSERSGVTGIRSTEAFF
>TRBV12-3/TRBV12-4|TRBJ2-2
CASSFSSANTGELFF
>TRBV25-1|TRBJ2-4
CASGGTRGATAKNIQYF
>TRBV6-1|TRBJ1-2
CASSERRVTNYGYTF
>TRBV7-7|TRBJ2-2
CASSRTGVAGELFF
>TRBV29-1|TRBJ2-1
CSVDWGSGGNEQFF
>TRBV7-9|TRBJ2-3
CASSPQAERGDTQYF
>TRBV13|TRBJ1-6
CASSYRTQDSPLHF
>TRBV7-8|TRBJ2-1
CASSLASVYNEQFF
>TRBV5-1|TRBJ2-1
CASSWRGGNNEQFF
>TRBV5-1|TRBJ2-4
CASSLGVWGPKNIQYF
>TRBV3-1|TRBJ1-1
CASSHKGNTEAFF